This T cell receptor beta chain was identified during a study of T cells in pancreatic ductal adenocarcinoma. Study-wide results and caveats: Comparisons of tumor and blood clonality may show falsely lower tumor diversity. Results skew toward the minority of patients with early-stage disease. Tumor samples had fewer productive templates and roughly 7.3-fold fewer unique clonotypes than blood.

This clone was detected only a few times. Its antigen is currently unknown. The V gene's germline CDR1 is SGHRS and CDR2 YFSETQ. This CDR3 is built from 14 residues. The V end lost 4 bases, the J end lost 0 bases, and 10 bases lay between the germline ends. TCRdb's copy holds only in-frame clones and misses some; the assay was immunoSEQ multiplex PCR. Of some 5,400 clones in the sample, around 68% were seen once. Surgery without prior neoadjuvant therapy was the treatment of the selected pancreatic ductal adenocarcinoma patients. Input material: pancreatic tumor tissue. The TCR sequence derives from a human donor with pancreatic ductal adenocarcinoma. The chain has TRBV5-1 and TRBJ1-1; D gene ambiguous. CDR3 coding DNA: TGCGCCAGCAGCGAGAAGGACTTGAACACTGAAGCTTTCTTT. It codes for CASSEKDLNTEAFF.